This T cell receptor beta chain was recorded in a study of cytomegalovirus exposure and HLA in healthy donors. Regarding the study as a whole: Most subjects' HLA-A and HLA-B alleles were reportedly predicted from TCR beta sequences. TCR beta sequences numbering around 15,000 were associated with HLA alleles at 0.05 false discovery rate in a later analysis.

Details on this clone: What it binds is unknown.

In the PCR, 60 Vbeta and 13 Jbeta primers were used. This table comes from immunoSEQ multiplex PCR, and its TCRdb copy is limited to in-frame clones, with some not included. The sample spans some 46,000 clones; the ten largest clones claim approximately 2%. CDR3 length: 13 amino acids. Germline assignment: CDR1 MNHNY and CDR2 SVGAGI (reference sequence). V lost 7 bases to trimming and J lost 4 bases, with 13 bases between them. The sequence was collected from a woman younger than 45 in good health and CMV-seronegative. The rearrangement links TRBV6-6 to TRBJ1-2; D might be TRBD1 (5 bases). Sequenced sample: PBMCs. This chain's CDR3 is CASTRQTFYGYTF. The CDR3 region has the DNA TGTGCCAGCACGCGACAGACTTTCTATGGCTACACCTTC.